These 4 T cell receptor beta chains were all obtained from the same sample, sequenced in a study of T cell changes during pregnancy in multiple sclerosis. Generated by immunoSEQ multiplex PCR, the TCRdb table keeps only in-frame clones and is missing some. The table records approximately 50,000 clones, around 93% of them present only once. The sample in question was CD4+ T cells from peripheral blood mononuclear cells, obtained after pregnancy. The receptors derive from a female donor with multiple sclerosis, enrolled in a pregnancy study.

V usage is TRBV11-3 and J usage is TRBJ1-1; D gene uncertain. CDR1 SGHNT and CDR2 YENEEA come from the germline V gene. V shed 3 bases and J shed 1 base, with 9 bases lying between them. The CDR3 totals 14 residues. CDR3 in amino acids: CASSLIRGNTEAFF. In nucleotides, the CDR3 is TGTGCCAGCAGCTTGATTCGCGGGAACACTGAAGCTTTCTTT.

The J gene is TRBJ2-3, the V gene TRBV29-1, with TRBD1 matching 9 bases. V shed 6 bases and J 6 bases; nucleotides not matched to a gene: 4. Germline V gives CDR1 SQVTM, CDR2 ANQGSEA. The CDR3 is 12 residues long. CDR3 amino acids: CSVGQGRDTQYF. Here the CDR3 DNA reads TGCAGCGTGGGACAGGGCAGGGATACGCAGTATTTT.

This chain joins TRBV6-1 and TRBJ1-2, with D perhaps TRBD1 (6 bases). In germline, CDR1 is MNHNS, CDR2 SASEGT. With 0 bases removed from V and 6 bases from J, the gap between germline ends came to 14 bases. The CDR3 runs to 15 residues. Here the CDR3 DNA reads TGTGCCAGCAGTGAAGCCGGGGGGCGCAATCATGGCTACACCTTC. Its protein is CASSEAGGRNHGYTF.

This rearrangement joins TRBV5-4 to TRBJ2-3, with D perhaps matching TRBD1 (5 bases). Germline V CDR1 and CDR2: SGHNT, YYREEE (reference sequence). Trimming took off 0 bases at V and 2 bases at J, with 13 bases between the two ends. This CDR3 comprises 16 residues. The CDR3 nucleotides read TGTGCCAGCAGCTTGGGGGTAGGGGCGATCACAGATACGCAGTATTTT. Residues: CASSLGVGAITDTQYF.